This is a list of T cell receptor beta chains from one sample in a study of siplizumab effects on memory and regulatory T cells. Measured with immunoSEQ multiplex PCR; TCRdb has only the in-frame clones, and not every one. The table has more than 95,000 clones, 93% seen once. The sequencing input was Tregs sorted from blood. These receptors originate from a human donor in good health. Each CDR3 is given with its conserved first and last residue. The D gene is left open where the match is weak. Size values are once, few and many counts, or a class for expanded clones, and some rows have none.

d_call clone_size j_call v_call cdr3_aa cdr3_nt
NA NA TRBJ2-1 TRBV9 CASSVGGPNEQFF TGTGCCAGCAGCGTAGGGGGGCCCAATGAGCAGTTCTTC
NA NA TRBJ1-1 TRBV6-1 CASSADSRNTEAFF TGTGCCAGCAGTGCGGACAGCCGGAACACTGAAGCTTTCTTT
NA NA TRBJ2-2 TRBV19 CASSISGGIRAGELFF TGTGCCAGTAGTATCAGTGGGGGGATTAGGGCCGGGGAGCTGTTTTTT
NA NA TRBJ2-3 TRBV5-1 CASSRSTDTQYF TGCGCCAGCAGCAGGTCAACGGATACGCAGTATTTT
TRBD2 NA TRBJ2-7 TRBV11-2 CASSLDLGTSSEQYF TGTGCCAGCAGCTTAGATCTGGGGACTAGCAGCGAGCAGTACTTC
NA NA TRBJ2-2 TRBV6-5 CAASGAGELFF TGTGCCGCGTCGGGGGCCGGGGAGCTGTTTTTT
NA NA TRBJ2-1 TRBV20-1 CSAPREEQFF TGCAGTGCGCCCCGCGAGGAGCAGTTCTTC
TRBD1 NA TRBJ2-2 TRBV4-2 CASSQEPPLRQGWVTPHAGELFF TGTGCCAGCAGCCAAGAACCCCCCTTAAGACAGGGCTGGGTAACCCCCCACGCCGGGGAGCTGTTTTTT
NA NA TRBJ1-1 TRBV29-1 CSASGTSAFF TGCAGCGCCTCCGGGACATCAGCTTTCTTT
TRBD1 NA TRBJ2-1 TRBV5-4 CASSSRDRYNEQFF TGTGCCAGCAGCTCCCGGGACAGATACAATGAGCAGTTCTTC
TRBD1 NA TRBJ2-1 TRBV10-3 CAISEQGVGDEQFF TGTGCCATCAGTGAACAGGGGGTCGGCGATGAGCAGTTCTTC
NA NA TRBJ2-6 TRBV7-9 CASSFGQFSGANVLTF TGTGCCAGCAGCTTCGGACAGTTCTCTGGGGCCAACGTCCTGACTTTC
NA NA TRBJ1-2 TRBV6-5 CASSSPGYNYGYTF TGTGCCAGCAGTTCCCCGGGATATAACTATGGCTACACCTTC
NA NA TRBJ1-5 TRBV30 CAWSGDSNQPQHF TGTGCCTGGAGTGGAGATAGCAATCAGCCCCAGCATTTT
TRBD2 NA TRBJ2-3 TRBV7-2 CASSVVAGGRTDTQYF TGTGCCAGCAGCGTCGTAGCGGGGGGCCGCACAGATACGCAGTATTTT
NA many TRBJ1-1 TRBV6-1 CASRTRGAWNTEAFF TGTGCCAGCCGGACTAGGGGCGCTTGGAACACTGAAGCTTTCTTT
NA NA TRBJ2-5 TRBV5-1 CASSWMGRGETQYF TGCGCCAGCAGCTGGATGGGACGTGGGGAGACCCAGTACTTC
TRBD2 NA TRBJ2-3 TRBV6-6 CASSYSTSGNTQYF TGTGCCAGCAGTTACTCGACTAGCGGGAATACGCAGTATTTT
TRBD1 NA TRBJ2-2 TRBV29-1 CSADRGNTGELFF TGCAGCGCTGACAGGGGAAACACCGGGGAGCTGTTTTTT
TRBD1 NA TRBJ2-1 TRBV19 CASSSEGAAFYNEQFF TGTGCCAGTAGTTCCGAGGGGGCTGCCTTTTACAATGAGCAGTTCTTC
TRBD2 once TRBJ2-6 TRBV30 CALGGLAGAGANVLTF TGTGCCCTGGGAGGACTAGCGGGAGCTGGGGCCAACGTCCTGACTTTC
NA NA TRBJ2-3 TRBV27 CASSLKLTPKWGPPSDTQYF TGTGCCAGCAGTTTAAAGTTGACACCCAAGTGGGGGCCCCCCTCAGATACGCAGTATTTT
NA NA TRBJ2-7 TRBV27 CASSLSISSYEQYF TGTGCCAGCAGTTTAAGTATTAGCTCCTACGAGCAGTACTTC
TRBD1 NA TRBJ2-1 TRBV19 CASIGTGVYNEQFF TGTGCCAGTATAGGGACAGGGGTCTACAATGAGCAGTTCTTC
NA NA TRBJ1-1 TRBV7-9 CASSHDGARIREAFF TGTGCCAGCAGCCACGACGGGGCTAGGATAAGAGAAGCTTTCTTT
NA once TRBJ1-1 TRBV27 CASSSRGNTEAFF TGTGCCAGCAGTTCGAGGGGAAACACTGAAGCTTTCTTT
NA NA TRBJ1-1 TRBV4-1 CASSQARNTEAFF TGCGCCAGCAGCCAAGCGAGGAACACTGAAGCTTTCTTT